One sample yielded the 8 T cell receptor beta chains listed below, sequenced in a study of cytomegalovirus exposure and HLA in healthy donors. Primers included in the PCR were 60 Vbeta and 13 Jbeta primers. The data were produced by immunoSEQ multiplex PCR, yet TCRdb's version contains in-frame clones alone and is incomplete. Of under 150,000 clones detected, roughly 80% appear once; the ten largest clones hold approximately 1.2%. The source material was PBMCs. Receptors were obtained from a man aged 45 to 65 in good health and CMV-seronegative.

This clone has a single count. V usage is TRBV25-1 and J usage is TRBJ2-1; 10 nucleotides agree with TRBD2. The CDR3 runs to 15 residues. V trimming: 2 bases; J trimming: 12 bases; junction bases outside the gene matches: 10. CDR1 is MGHDK and CDR2 is SYGVNS in the germline V gene. The CDR3 DNA reads TGTGCCAGCAGTGAAAGAGCGGGAGGGCCCGACGGGCAGTTCTTC. It translates to CASSERAGGPDGQFF.

The V gene is TRBV6-6, the J gene TRBJ2-1; 11 nucleotides agree with TRBD2. CDR1 MNHNY and CDR2 SVGAGI come from the germline V gene (reference sequence). This CDR3 region has 13 residues. V shed 8 bases, J shed 7 bases, and the junction held 4 bases outside the gene matches. CDR3 residues: CASCTSGRNEQFF. CDR3 DNA: TGTGCCAGCTGCACTAGCGGGAGAAATGAGCAGTTCTTC.

The chain has TRBV11-2 and TRBJ2-2; 7 nucleotides match TRBD2. The germline V gene has CDR1 SGHAT and CDR2 FQNNGV. V was clipped by 2 bases and J by 7 bases; unmatched bases: 4. This CDR3 spans 14 amino acids. The CDR3 here is CASSLSGTDGELFF. CDR3 bases: TGTGCCAGCAGCTTAAGCGGGACGGACGGGGAGCTGTTTTTT.

Only a few counts were recorded for this clone. The chain combines TRBV14 with TRBJ2-3; D remains unclear. The length of the CDR3 is 12 residues. Trimming pared 4 bases from V and 3 bases from J, leaving 5 bases between. Germline CDR1 and CDR2: SGHDN and FVKESK. The CDR3 DNA reads as TGTGCCAGCAGCCTCCTAACAGATACGCAGTATTTT. Residues: CASSLLTDTQYF.

The genes are TRBV5-4 and TRBJ2-7; D is possibly TRBD2 (6 bases). V was clipped by 4 bases and J by 1 base, with 15 bases between them. The germline CDR1 and CDR2 sequences are SGHNT and YYREEE (reference sequence). This CDR3 has 15 amino acids. CDR3 sequence (DNA): TGTGCCAGCAGCGGCGAGCGGGTTGGGTCCTACGAGCAGTACTTC. Translating it yields CASSGERVGSYEQYF.

This clone has at least ten counts. The chain links TRBV6-5 to TRBJ2-6; D unresolved. This CDR3 is 16 amino acids long. The germline V gene encodes CDR1 MNHEY and CDR2 SVGAGI. Trimming removed 1 base from V and 4 bases from J, with 11 bases in between. In nucleotides, the CDR3 is TGTGCCAGCAGTTACTTGGGTGACTCGGGGGCCAACGTCCTGACTTTC. Translation gives CASSYLGDSGANVLTF.

In the case of this clone: An end of the junction differs from the germline gene, which may be a read error. The chain links TRBV6-1 to TRBJ2-5, with 11 bases that match TRBD2. Germline values: CDR1 MNHNS, CDR2 SASEGT. The CDR3 sequence is 15 residues long. In DNA form, the CDR3 reads TGTGCCAGCAGCGAAGAAGGACTAGCGGGAGAGACCCAGTACTTC. It codes for CASSEEGLAGETQYF.

The rearrangement uses TRBV10-2 and TRBJ1-2; D perhaps matches TRBD1 (6 bases). Germline V gene lookup returns CDR1 WSHSY and CDR2 SAAADI. This CDR3 has 13 amino acids. V dropped 0 bases and J dropped 4 bases, with 6 bases sitting between them. In nucleotides, the CDR3 is TGCGCCAGCAGTGAGTCGGACAGCTATGGCTACACCTTC. Protein sequence: CASSESDSYGYTF.